The 25 T cell receptor beta chains in this list originate from one sample, sequenced in a study of T cells in Graves' hyperthyroidism and ophthalmopathy. There were TCR beta CDR3 regions amplified from RNA transcripts. A first-round RT-PCR of the TCR CDR3 used the HTBI primer set. TCRdb re-called the multiplex PCR reads with MiXCR, one entry per CDR3 protein. The sample records about 640,000 distinct CDR3 sequences, approximately 15% being singletons. Specimen: blood. The origin of the receptors is a woman in her fifties or sixties with Graves' ophthalmopathy.

The chain carries TRBV15 and TRBJ1-5; no firm D call. This CDR3 has 14 residues. The germline CDR1 and CDR2 sequences are LNHNV and YYDKDF (reference sequence). V lost 5 bases to trimming and J lost 6 bases, with 14 bases between them. The CDR3 here is CATSLRQAGQPQHF. In DNA form, the CDR3 reads TGTGCCACCAGCCTTCGTCAGGCTGGTCAGCCCCAGCATTTT.

This clonotype was detected a few times. A much larger clone differs by one base, so this may be a read error. V is TRBV5-4 and J is TRBJ1-1, with D hard to call. This CDR3 comprises 13 residues. The V end was cut by 2 bases, the J end by 0 bases, with 5 bases between. Germline CDR1 is SGHNT and CDR2 is YYREEE (reference sequence). CDR3 coding DNA: TGTGCCAGCAGCTTTAAAGTGAACACTGAAGCTTTCTTT. This translates into CASSFKVNTEAFF.

The gene calls are TRBV12-5 and TRBJ2-1; D may be TRBD2 (5 bases). Germline V gene lookup returns CDR1 LGHNT and CDR2 FRNRAP. This CDR3 spans 14 amino acids. The V and J ends lost 0 bases and 8 bases respectively, with 11 bases between them. CDR3 coding DNA: TGTGCTAGTGGTTTGGTAGGCGGGCACGATGAGCAGTTCTTC. Its protein product is CASGLVGGHDEQFF. Full variable domain (remainder filled in from reference TRBV12-5 and TRBJ2-1): DARVTQTPRHKVTEMGQEVTMRCQPILGHNTVFWYRQTMMQGLELLAYFRNRAPLDDSGMPKDRFSAEMPDATLATLKIQPSEPRDSAVYFCASGLVGGHDEQFFGPGTRLTVL.

This clonotype was detected only a few times. The chain links TRBV19 to TRBJ2-3, with TRBD1 matching over 8 bases. Germline-derived CDR1 and CDR2 are LNHDA and SQIVND (reference sequence). The CDR3 has 14 amino acids. Losses at the gene ends were 4 bases for V and 5 bases for J; bases not matched to a gene: 5. The DNA of the CDR3 is TGTGCCAGTAGTACGCGGACAGGGATAGATACGCAGTATTTT. Translated: CASSTRTGIDTQYF.

This clonotype was observed at least ten times. The chain is built from TRBV19 and TRBJ2-5; 12 bases match TRBD2. The V and J ends lost 4 bases and 5 bases, in that order; junction bases with no gene match: 11. Germline lookup yields CDR1 LNHDA and CDR2 SQIVND (reference sequence). The CDR3 runs 17 residues. The CDR3 DNA follows: TGTGCCAGTAGTACACCTGGACTAGCGGGATCAGATGAGACCCAGTACTTC. Its protein is CASSTPGLAGSDETQYF. Complete variable domain (other parts from reference TRBV19 and TRBJ2-5): DGGITQSPKYLFRKEGQNVTLSCEQNLNHDAMYWYRQDPGQGLRLIYYSQIVNDFQKGDIAEGYSVSREKKESFPLTVTSAQKNPTAFYLCASSTPGLAGSDETQYFGPGTRLLVL.

This clonotype was recorded many times. The V gene is TRBV20-1, the J gene TRBJ2-1; 9 bases map to TRBD2. This CDR3 region has 14 residues. Germline loops: CDR1 DFQATT, CDR2 SNEGSKA (reference sequence). Trimming cost V 6 bases and J 2 bases; bases outside gene matches: 5. The CDR3 sequence is CSAPGLATYNEQFF. For the CDR3, the DNA is TGCAGTGCCCCGGGACTAGCCACCTACAATGAGCAGTTCTTC.

This clonotype was detected only a few times. At one end, the junction sequence differs from germline, possibly due to a read error. This sequence joins TRBV9 and TRBJ2-7; 7 bases fit TRBD2. The length of the CDR3 is 13 residues. Per the germline V gene, CDR1 is SGDLS and CDR2 is YYNGEE. CDR3 loop: CASSVAGSYEQYF. The CDR3 DNA is TGTGCCAGCAGTGTAGCGGGTTCCTACGAGCAGTACTTC.

This clonotype came up many times. J is TRBJ2-7 and V is TRBV27; TRBD2 matches 8 bases. Germline V lookup: CDR1 MNHEY, CDR2 SMNVEV (reference sequence). The CDR3 is 14 residues long. V lost 0 bases to trimming and J lost 3 bases; unmatched junction nucleotides: 1. The CDR3 DNA sequence: TGTGCCAGCAGTTTATCTAGCGGGATCTACGAGCAGTACTTC. Translation gives CASSLSSGIYEQYF.

About this clonotype itself: It may be a read error: a sequence one base away is much more abundant. V gene TRBV27 combines with J gene TRBJ2-2; either TRBD1 or TRBD2 may fit D (5 bases each). The CDR3 is 16 residues long. Germline assignment: CDR1 MNHEY and CDR2 SMNVEV (reference sequence). CDR3 nucleotide sequence: TGTGCCAGCAGACGATACCTCCAGGGAGACACCGGGGAGCTGTCTTTT. It is translated as CASRRYLQGDTGELSF.

The chain couples TRBV19 to TRBJ2-2; 8 bases are a match to TRBD1. The CDR3 is 14 amino acids. Germline V gene lookup returns CDR1 LNHDA and CDR2 SQIVND (reference sequence). V shed 7 bases and J 6 bases; nucleotides not matched to a gene: 7. The CDR3 DNA is TGTGCCAGTAATCGGCAGGGGGCGGCCGGGGAGCTGTTTTTT. Protein product: CASNRQGAAGELFF.

This clonotype has a handful of counts. The chain carries TRBV12-3 or TRBV12-4 and TRBJ2-1; a weak D match, TRBD2 (5 bases). V was trimmed by 9 bases and J by 5 bases, leaving 11 bases between them. This CDR3 is 12 amino acids long. CDR3 loop: CASGLSHNEQFF. The DNA of the CDR3 is TGTGCCAGTGGACTGTCCCACAATGAGCAGTTCTTC.

This clonotype was seen ten or more times. J is TRBJ2-5 and V is TRBV12-3 or TRBV12-4; unclear D gene. Deletions cut 5 bases from V and 2 bases from J, with 12 bases between. The CDR3 totals 14 residues. CDR3 DNA: TGTGCCAGCAGTCCGGTGGTTAGGCAAGAGACCCAGTACTTC. Translating gives CASSPVVRQETQYF.

This clonotype showed up many times. V is TRBV7-3 and J is TRBJ2-1, with 7 bases lining up with TRBD2. V trimming: 4 bases; J trimming: 2 bases; junction bases outside the gene matches: 5. The germline gives CDR1 SGHTA, CDR2 FQGTGA. CDR3 length: 15 residues. The CDR3 sequence is CASSSTSVPYNEQFF. CDR3 sequence (DNA): TGTGCCAGCAGCTCAACTAGCGTGCCCTACAATGAGCAGTTCTTC. Looking up the rest from reference TRBV7-3 and TRBJ2-1 gives the full variable domain: GAGVSQTPSNKVTEKGKYVELRCDPISGHTALYWYRQSLGQGPEFLIYFQGTGAADDSGLPNDRFFAVRPEGSVSTLKIQRTERGDSAVYLCASSSTSVPYNEQFFGPGTRLTVL.

This clonotype has only a few counts. The chain carries TRBV9 and TRBJ2-1, with TRBD2 identical over 7 bases. CDR1 SGDLS and CDR2 YYNGEE come from the germline V gene. The V segment lost 0 bases and the J segment 8 bases; nucleotides outside the gene matches: 11. The length of the CDR3 is 16 residues. DNA for the CDR3: TGTGCCAGCAGCGTAGCGGTGGGGGGGAGAGCGGATGAGCAGTTCTTC. Its translation: CASSVAVGGRADEQFF.

This clonotype was seen repeatedly, ten times or more. V and J are TRBV9 and TRBJ2-3; TRBD1 aligns across 11 bases. V dropped 3 bases and J dropped 0; count of bases not matched to a gene: 6. The CDR3 is 17 amino acids. CDR1 is SGDLS and CDR2 is YYNGEE in the germline V gene. In DNA, the CDR3 is TGTGCCAGCAGCGACGGGACAGGGGGGCCTAGCACAGATACGCAGTATTTT. It specifies CASSDGTGGPSTDTQYF.

This clonotype came up many times. The chain uses TRBV27 and TRBJ2-7, with 13 bases matching TRBD2. The CDR3 consists of 17 residues. Germline CDR1 MNHEY, CDR2 SMNVEV (reference sequence). Germline trimming cut 0 bases from V and 4 bases from J; bases unmatched to any gene: 6. This chain's CDR3 is CASSLSPGLAGVYEQYF. In nucleotides, the CDR3 is TGTGCCAGCAGTTTATCCCCTGGACTAGCGGGAGTATACGAGCAGTACTTC.

This clonotype has ten or more counts. The chain employs TRBV6-1 and TRBJ1-1, with no clear D. V was clipped by 4 bases and J by 5 bases, with 11 bases between them. Germline V gene sequence: CDR1 MNHNS, CDR2 SASEGT. The CDR3 runs to 13 residues. The CDR3 coding sequence is TGTGCCAGCAGTGCCGCGAGGGCTACTGAAGCTTTCTTT. Protein sequence: CASSAARATEAFF.

The chain carries TRBV30 and TRBJ2-3; 9 bases line up with TRBD2. The CDR3 runs to 16 residues. CDR1 is GTSNPN and CDR2 is SVGIG in the germline V gene (reference sequence). V lost 3 bases to trimming and J lost 2 bases; unmatched junction nucleotides: 9. CDR3 protein: CAWRTGTSRITDTQYF. In nucleotides, the CDR3 is TGTGCCTGGAGAACCGGGACTAGCAGAATCACAGATACGCAGTATTTT.

This clonotype was observed a handful of times. The chain uses TRBV6-2 or TRBV6-3 and TRBJ1-5; D gene ambiguous. V lost 5 bases and J 5 bases, leaving 16 bases between the germline ends. Germline V gives CDR1 MNHEY, CDR2 SVGEGT. The CDR3 spans 15 residues. The CDR3 bases are TGTGCCAGCAGTGGGGTTCGGGTTGAGGATCAGCCCCAGCATTTT. Its protein is CASSGVRVEDQPQHF.

The sample holds one count of this clonotype. The junction departs from germline at one end; a sequencing error may be responsible. V gene TRBV12-3 or TRBV12-4 combines with J gene TRBJ2-2, with a weak D call TRBD2 (6 bases). The CDR3 extends over 15 amino acids. The CDR3 loop is CASSSGAGNTGELLF. CDR3 DNA sequence: TGTGCCAGCAGCTCCGGGGCGGGGAACACCGGGGAGCTGCTTTTT.

The chain combines TRBV6-1 with TRBJ2-6; 11 bases map to TRBD2. Germline V gene sequence: CDR1 MNHNS, CDR2 SASEGT. The CDR3 is 19 amino acids. The V segment lost 2 bases and the J segment 2 bases; nucleotides outside the gene matches: 8. Here the CDR3 DNA reads TGTGCCAGCAGTGAAATGACTAGCGGGATCTTCCCTGGGGCCAACGTCCTGACTTTC. Translating it yields CASSEMTSGIFPGANVLTF.

This clonotype occurred many times. The genes are TRBV27 and TRBJ2-7; D is unresolved. Deletions cut 1 base from V and 0 bases from J, with 4 bases between. This CDR3 spans 13 amino acids. The germline V gene encodes CDR1 MNHEY and CDR2 SMNVEV (reference sequence). The CDR3 coding sequence is TGTGCCAGCAGTTTATGGGCCTCCTACGAGCAGTACTTC. Amino acids: CASSLWASYEQYF.

In its sample, this clonotype was seen a few times. The rearrangement links TRBV7-9 to TRBJ1-4; no clear D gene. The germline V gene has CDR1 SEHNR and CDR2 FQNEAQ (reference sequence). V gave up 6 bases and J gave up 8 bases, with 10 bases separating them. CDR3 length equals 12 residues. For the CDR3, the DNA is TGTGCCAGCAGTATTCTGGGCGAAAAACTGTTTTTT. It translates to CASSILGEKLFF.

The V call is TRBV5-1, the J call TRBJ2-7, with 12 bases identical to TRBD2. Germline-derived CDR1 and CDR2 are SGHRS and YFSETQ. The CDR3 runs to 18 residues. The ends lost 5 bases at V and 3 bases at J; junction bases unmatched: 15. DNA for the CDR3: TGCGCCAGCAGTTTTGGACTAGCGGGAACCTCCCCTAACTACGAGCAGTACTTC. It translates to CASSFGLAGTSPNYEQYF.

This clonotype was recorded many times. The J gene is TRBJ2-1, the V gene TRBV6-2 or TRBV6-3; TRBD1 or TRBD2 may be the D gene (5 bases each). The V gene lost 5 bases and the J gene lost 5 bases, with 16 bases spanning the gap. Germline V gene sequence: CDR1 MNHEY, CDR2 SVGEGT. The CDR3 totals 15 residues. CDR3 region: CASSTLGGTHNEQFF. The CDR3 region has the DNA TGTGCCAGCAGTACGCTTGGGGGAACCCACAATGAGCAGTTCTTC.